This T cell receptor beta chain was obtained from a study of T cells in Graves' hyperthyroidism and ophthalmopathy. Study-level information: The authors collected peripheral blood at initial diagnosis, before any treatment. Study-level results: The model predicted ophthalmopathy a median about 6.6 months before onset.

TCR beta CDR3 region amplification was performed from RNA transcripts. An initial round of RT-PCR targeting the TCR CDR3 relied on the HTBI primer set. TCRdb itself ran the multiplex PCR reads through MiXCR, one entry per CDR3 protein. The sample includes roughly 520,000 distinct CDR3 sequences, about 24% of them seen just once. This CDR3 has 16 amino acids. Germline lookup yields CDR1 SGHKS and CDR2 YYEKEE (reference sequence). Trimming removed 3 bases from V and 5 bases from J, with 21 bases in between. Of note for this clonotype: Antigen specificity is unknown.

Input material: blood. This chain joins TRBV5-5 and TRBJ2-7; D tentatively reads TRBD1 or TRBD2 (6 bases each). This TCR came from a young woman with Graves' ophthalmopathy. CDR3 sequence (DNA): TGTGCCAGCAGCTGGGGGGCAGGGGTTCGCTCGGACGAGCAGTACTTC. Amino acids: CASSWGAGVRSDEQYF.